These T cell receptor beta chains were read from a single sample in a study of shared clonotypes between healthy human individuals. Here immunoSEQ multiplex PCR was the method, and the copy in TCRdb shows in-frame clones only, minus some. Of millions of clones detected, under 95% appear once; the ten largest clones hold 1.5% to 2%. Sequenced sample: naive CD8+ T cells from PBMCs. All receptors derive from a man younger than 30 in good health. Some clones in this sample may be carry-over from other donors' samples. Both conserved end residues are part of each CDR3. The D gene is left open where the match is weak. Size tells how often a clone was seen (once, few, many) or the class of an expanded clone, and some rows leave it out.

D gene	V gene	clone size	J gene	CDR3 length	CDR3 DNA	CDR3 protein
.	TRBV7-9	.	TRBJ2-6	17	TGTGCCAGCAGGTCGGGGAACCCCGAGGCTGGGGCCAACGTCCTGACTTTC	CASRSGNPEAGANVLTF
.	TRBV27	.	TRBJ1-5	13	TGTGCCAGCAGCCATACAATAGGTCAGCCCCAGCATTTT	CASSHTIGQPQHF
TRBD1	TRBV7-9	.	TRBJ1-1	15	TGTGCCAGCAGCTCCGGACAGGGCTGGATTGGTGAAGCTTTCTTT	CASSSGQGWIGEAFF
.	TRBV9	.	TRBJ1-4	15	TGTGCCAGCAGCGTAGGTCAGGGGAGGTCTGAAAAACTGTTTTTT	CASSVGQGRSEKLFF
TRBD2	TRBV9	.	TRBJ2-7	15	TGTGCCAGCAGCGTAGCGGGGACTAGCACCTACGAGCAGTACTTC	CASSVAGTSTYEQYF
.	TRBV29-1	few	TRBJ1-1	12	TGCAGCGGGAGGGCGATGAACACTGAAGCTTTCTTT	CSGRAMNTEAFF
.	TRBV9	.	TRBJ2-2	16	TGTGCCAGCAGCGTAGAGGTGGGCGCGAACACCGGGGAGCTGTTTTTT	CASSVEVGANTGELFF
.	TRBV25-1	.	TRBJ1-1	11	TGTGCCAGCCAGATGAACACTGAAGCTTTCTTT	CASQMNTEAFF
.	TRBV6-1	.	TRBJ1-5	11	TGTGCCAGCAGTGAAGAGCCGCCCCAGCATTTT	CASSEEPPQHF
.	TRBV5-1	.	TRBJ1-1	17	TGCGCCAGCAGCTTGGATTCGGACAGCCTGTGGAACACTGAAGCTTTCTTT	CASSLDSDSLWNTEAFF
.	TRBV27	.	TRBJ2-7	12	TGTGCCAGCAGTGGAGGGCGGCACGAGCAGTACTTC	CASSGGRHEQYF
.	TRBV4-1	once	TRBJ1-2	13	TGCGCCAGCAGCCACGACGGCAGTAGTGGCTACACCTTC	CASSHDGSSGYTF
.	TRBV29-1	.	TRBJ2-7	13	TGCAGCGTTGAAATGGGGACCCGTTACGAGCAGTACTTC	CSVEMGTRYEQYF
TRBD1	TRBV9	.	TRBJ1-2	14	TGTGCCAGCAGCGATACAGGGGGCAACTATGGCTACACCTTC	CASSDTGGNYGYTF
.	TRBV4-3	.	TRBJ1-2	15	TGCGCCAGCAGCCAAGGGACTGTACAGAACTATGGCTACACCTTC	CASSQGTVQNYGYTF
TRBD2	TRBV4-3	.	TRBJ2-1	15	TGCGCCAGCAGCCAATCGGGGACTAGCGTCAATGAGCAGTTCTTC	CASSQSGTSVNEQFF
TRBD2	TRBV27	.	TRBJ2-3	16	TGTGCCAGCAGTTTCGTTCTAGCGGGAGGGCCAGATACGCAGTATTTT	CASSFVLAGGPDTQYF
TRBD2	TRBV6-1	.	TRBJ2-1	14	TGTGCCAGCAGTGAGGGACTAGGCCACAATGAGCAGTTCTTC	CASSEGLGHNEQFF
TRBD2	TRBV15	once	TRBJ2-7	15	TGTGCCACCAGCAGAAAGGGACTAGCGGGAGAAGAGCAGTACTTC	CATSRKGLAGEEQYF
TRBD2	TRBV5-4	.	TRBJ2-7	15	TGTGCCAGCAGTCACCCTAGCGGGAGCTCCTACGAGCAGTACTTC	CASSHPSGSSYEQYF
TRBD2	TRBV29-1	.	TRBJ2-7	15	TGCAGCGTTGAAGGGCGGGAGGGCCAAACTTACGAGCAGTACTTC	CSVEGREGQTYEQYF
TRBD2	TRBV9	.	TRBJ2-5	16	TGTGCCAGCAGCGTAGGCGGGAGGGTTCGGCAAGAGACCCAGTACTTC	CASSVGGRVRQETQYF
.	TRBV28	.	TRBJ1-1	15	TGTGCCAGCAGTCCAGGGGAGGTCATGAACACTGAAGCTTTCTTT	CASSPGEVMNTEAFF
TRBD1	TRBV7-3	.	TRBJ2-7	16	TGTGCCAGCAGCTTAGGCGCAGGGACAGGGGCCTACGAGCAGTACTTC	CASSLGAGTGAYEQYF
TRBD2	TRBV27	.	TRBJ2-7	18	TGTGCCAGCAGCCCGGGACTAGCGGGAGGCGAGGGGTCCTACGAGCAGTACTTC	CASSPGLAGGEGSYEQYF
.	TRBV13	.	TRBJ2-2	16	TGTGCCAGCAGCTTAGGGCTAGCGTCGAACACCGGGGAGCTGTTTTTT	CASSLGLASNTGELFF
.	TRBV20-1	.	TRBJ2-4	10	TGCAGTGCTAGGATCGGCATTCAGTACTTC	CSARIGIQYF
TRBD2	TRBV5-1	.	TRBJ2-1	14	TGCGCCAGCAGCATGGGACTAGCTTTCAATGAGCAGTTCTTC	CASSMGLAFNEQFF
.	TRBV5-5	.	TRBJ1-2	14	TGTGCCAGCAGCTCAGGCGACAGCAGCTATGGCTACACCTTC	CASSSGDSSYGYTF
TRBD1	TRBV2	.	TRBJ1-2	17	TGTGCCAGCAGTGGGGGGACAGGGGGCATGTCTAACTATGGCTACACCTTC	CASSGGTGGMSNYGYTF
.	TRBV28	once	TRBJ2-1	18	TGTGCCAGCAGTTTCGACCCATCCACCCTACCACCCTACAATGAGCAGTTCTTC	CASSFDPSTLPPYNEQFF
TRBD1	TRBV9	.	TRBJ2-6	19	TGTGCCAGCAGCGTAGCTTCGACAGGGCTCACCTCTGGGGCCAACGTCCTGACTTTC	CASSVASTGLTSGANVLTF
.	TRBV9	.	TRBJ1-1	15	TGTGCCAGCAGCGTGAGGGGTATTCTCGACACTGAAGCTTTCTTT	CASSVRGILDTEAFF
TRBD1	TRBV27	.	TRBJ1-1	14	TGTGCCAGCAGACCAGGACAGGGGGCCGGTGAAGCTTTCTTT	CASRPGQGAGEAFF
.	TRBV30	.	TRBJ2-5	15	TGTGCCTGGAGCCTACCGGTCAGTTCCCAAGAGACCCAGTACTTC	CAWSLPVSSQETQYF
TRBD2	TRBV14	.	TRBJ2-1	15	TGTGCCAGCAGTCAACTAGCGGGAGTAGTCAATGAGCAGTTCTTC	CASSQLAGVVNEQFF
.	TRBV6-6	.	TRBJ1-1	10	TGTGCCAGCAGTTCATCTGAAGCTTTCTTT	CASSSSEAFF
.	TRBV19	.	TRBJ2-2	16	TGTGCCAGTAGTATAGACCCCGGACCTAACACCGGGGAGCTGTTTTTT	CASSIDPGPNTGELFF
TRBD1	TRBV11-2	.	TRBJ2-3	15	TGTGCCAGCAGCCGGGACAGGCTCCGCACAGATACGCAGTATTTT	CASSRDRLRTDTQYF
.	TRBV9	.	TRBJ2-5	16	TGTGCCAGCAGCCTGAAGGTGGGACTGGGGTTGGAGACCCAGTACTTC	CASSLKVGLGLETQYF
TRBD1	TRBV27	.	TRBJ1-5	14	TGTGCCAGCACCCCAACAGGGGGCAATCAGCCCCAGCATTTT	CASTPTGGNQPQHF
TRBD1	TRBV28	once	TRBJ2-5	15	TGTGCCAGCAGTGGACGGACAGGGGGATTGGAGACCCAGTACTTC	CASSGRTGGLETQYF
.	TRBV9	.	TRBJ2-7	16	TGTGCCAGCAGCCCGAAGGGGTCCACTTCGTTCTACGAGCAGTACTTC	CASSPKGSTSFYEQYF
.	TRBV14	.	TRBJ2-3	13	TGTGCCAGCAGCCAAGAGGGAGCAGATACGCAGTATTTT	CASSQEGADTQYF